This is a list of T cell receptor beta chains from one sample in a study of blood T cell repertoires in COVID-19. Libraries were prepared by immunoSEQ multiplex PCR; TCRdb keeps only in-frame clonotypes and omits some of them. The sample lists tens of thousands of clones, 70% to 90% occurring once. Sequenced: peripheral blood. These receptors were obtained from a man in his fifties or sixties with acute or convalescent COVID-19. The CDR3 runs from the conserved cysteine through the conserved F or W. A D gene is named only where the DNA matches it firmly. Part of the rows lack a size; the others show once, few, many or a class for expanded clones.

>TRBJ2-3|-|TRBD2|TRBV2
TGTGCCAGCAGCCCCACTAGCGGGGGGGCCGTGACAGATACGCAGTATTTT
CASSPTSGGAVTDTQYF
>TRBJ2-2|-|-|TRBV7-2
TGTGCCAGCAGCTTAGACGGGGGCGGGGAGCTGTTTTTT
CASSLDGGGELFF
>TRBJ2-7|-|TRBD2|TRBV2
TGTGCCAGCAGTGACCGGCCTAGCGGCTACGAGCAGTACTTC
CASSDRPSGYEQYF
>TRBJ2-7|-|TRBD2|TRBV7-9
TGTGCCAGCAGCTCCCCGGGGAGGGCCTACGAGCAGTACTTC
CASSSPGRAYEQYF
>TRBJ2-5|-|TRBD2|TRBV5-5
TGTGCCAGCAGCGTGACTAGCGGGATTCAAGAGACCCAGTACTTC
CASSVTSGIQETQYF
>TRBJ2-3|-|-|TRBV7-9
TGTGCCAGCAGCCAAAACGGAGATACGCAGTATTTT
CASSQNGDTQYF
>TRBJ2-3|-|-|TRBV3-1/TRBV3-2
TGTGCCAGCAGCCAAGATCTGGGCAGCACAGATACGCAGTATTTT
CASSQDLGSTDTQYF
>TRBJ2-5|-|-|TRBV4-2
TGTGCCAGCAGCCAAGATCCCCGGGGGGAGACCCAGTACTTC
CASSQDPRGETQYF
>TRBJ2-3|-|TRBD2|TRBV4-1
TGCGCCAGCAGCCAAGGGACTAGCGGAGCCCCCCAGTATTTT
CASSQGTSGAPQYF
>TRBJ1-1|-|-|TRBV5-8
TGTGCCAGCAGCTTGAATCGCGGCGCAGCTTTCTTT
CASSLNRGAAFF
>TRBJ1-3|-|-|TRBV4-2
TGTGCCAGCAGCCAAAACCCCGGGACTGGAAACACCATATATTTT
CASSQNPGTGNTIYF
>TRBJ2-5|-|-|TRBV6-5
TGTGCCAGCCTCCAAGAGACCCAGTACTTC
CASLQETQYF
>TRBJ2-1|-|TRBD2|TRBV3-1/TRBV3-2
TGTGCCAGCAGCCATAGCGGGGGGGGTTACAATGAGCAGTTCTTC
CASSHSGGGYNEQFF
>TRBJ2-5|-|TRBD1|TRBV7-8
TGTGCCAGCAGCTCCCCGGACAGGGCAGCGGAGACCCAGTACTTC
CASSSPDRAAETQYF
>TRBJ2-1|-|TRBD2|TRBV19
TGTGCCAGTAGTATGGGGGGGGGACAGTTCTTC
CASSMGGGQFF
>TRBJ1-6|-|TRBD1|TRBV7-8
TGTGCCAGCAGCCCCCGGGACAGCGCAAATTCACCCCTCCACTTT
CASSPRDSANSPLHF
>TRBJ1-2|-|TRBD1|TRBV18
TGTGCCAGCTCACGACAGGGAGACGGCTACACCTTC
CASSRQGDGYTF
>TRBJ2-1|-|-|TRBV4-3
TGCGCCAGCAGCCAAGATCTTATCGGGGGGCTCGGTGAGCAGTTCTTC
CASSQDLIGGLGEQFF
>TRBJ2-7|-|TRBD1|TRBV25-1
TGTGCCAGCAGTGCAGGGGGCCGGTACGAGCAGTACTTC
CASSAGGRYEQYF
>TRBJ2-1|-|TRBD2|TRBV7-2
TGTGCCAGCAGCTTAGTGAGCGGGGCCTCCTACAATGAGCAGTTCTTC
CASSLVSGASYNEQFF
>TRBJ2-5|few|-|TRBV11-1
TGTGCCAGCAGCCCGGTCCAACTCCAAGAGACCCAGTACTTC
CASSPVQLQETQYF
>TRBJ2-1|-|-|TRBV27
TGTGCCAGCAGTTTTCGCGGGCGTGAAAAGCAGTTCTTC
CASSFRGREKQFF
>TRBJ2-7|-|-|TRBV29-1
TGCAGCGTTGGAGTAGGGGTCTCCTACGAGCAGTACTTC
CSVGVGVSYEQYF
>TRBJ1-2|-|-|TRBV2
TGTGCCAGCAGTGATCCGGGGTTGAACTATGGCTACACCTTC
CASSDPGLNYGYTF
>TRBJ2-2|once|-|TRBV6-6
TGTGCCAGCAGTTCCAGGCGCTTAAACACCGGGGAGCTGTTTTTT
CASSSRRLNTGELFF
>TRBJ1-2|-|-|TRBV28
TGTGCCAGCAGTCTCCGGGACACAATCTATGGCTACACCTTC
CASSLRDTIYGYTF
>TRBJ2-3|-|-|TRBV5-1
TGCGCCAGCAGCTTGGGTCCCGGTTTCACAGATACGCAGTATTTT
CASSLGPGFTDTQYF
>TRBJ2-6|few|TRBD1|TRBV7-2
TGTGCCAGCAGCCTAGGACAGGGGCCTACTGGGGCCAACGTCCTGACTTTC
CASSLGQGPTGANVLTF